The source of this TCR beta chain is a study of vaccination effects on CD4 cells after COVID-19. Study-level background: After expansion with viral peptide pools in the ViraFEST assay, antigen-specific CD4+ T cells were sequenced.

A 10-day culture period preceded the isolation of CD4+ T cells. The vaccine given was either BNT162b2 or mRNA-1273, in two doses. Regarding this clone: The antigen is undetermined.

Sequencing used immunoSEQ multiplex PCR; TCRdb keeps in-frame clones, though not all of them. Among tens of thousands of clones listed, about 67% were seen once. CDR1 and CDR2 from the germline V gene are LGHNA and YSLEER. V was trimmed by 6 bases and J by 8 bases, leaving 16 bases between them. This CDR3 comprises 13 residues. The specimen comprised CD4+ T cells from PBMCs cultured without peptide, sampled after COVID-19 vaccination. The chain employs TRBV4-3 and TRBJ1-2; D gene uncertain. The clonotype was recovered from a human donor who received a COVID-19 vaccine. The CDR3 sequence: CASRQSGVGGYTF. The CDR3 nucleotides are TGCGCCAGCAGACAAAGCGGGGTAGGCGGCTACACCTTC.